This TCR beta chain was sequenced for a study of cytomegalovirus exposure and HLA in healthy donors. Study findings and constraints: Sequencing likely generated an artifact that appeared as a cluster of highly shared sequence variants. The study labeled 150 or so TCR beta chains cytomegalovirus-associated.

The donors were healthy bone marrow donors. This clone is a singleton in its sample. Its antigen remains unidentified. This PCR relied on a set of 60 Vbeta primers and 13 Jbeta primers. Sequencing used immunoSEQ multiplex PCR; TCRdb keeps in-frame clones, though not all of them. Of 270,000 or so clones in the sample, 80% to 95% were seen once. CDR1 and CDR2 from the germline V gene are MNHEY and SMNVEV (reference sequence). This CDR3 spans 13 amino acids. V lost 6 bases to trimming and J lost 2 bases, with 8 bases between them. The sequenced material came from PBMCs. The V gene is TRBV27, the J gene TRBJ1-3; D ambiguous. The sequence came from a girl between 2 and 10 years old in good health and CMV-seronegative. CDR3 residues: CASRQSAGNTIYF. The CDR3 nucleotides read TGTGCCAGCAGACAGTCGGCTGGAAACACCATATATTTT.